Listed below are T cell receptor beta chains from one sample, sequenced in a study of cytomegalovirus exposure and HLA in healthy donors. The protocol was immunoSEQ multiplex PCR, while the TCRdb copy is restricted to in-frame clones and leaves out a portion. The table includes some 140,000 clones, approximately 61% detected once. Sequenced sample: PBMCs. These receptors were obtained from a human donor in good health. Each CDR3 is given with its conserved first and last residue. D genes are given only for firm matches. A row's size may be missing; if present it is once, few, many or a size class.

J gene	D gene	clone size	V gene	CDR3 protein	CDR3 DNA
TRBJ2-7	TRBD1	NA	TRBV18	CASSSGTGNYEQYF	TGTGCCAGCTCATCCGGGACAGGGAACTACGAGCAGTACTTC
TRBJ2-5	TRBD2	NA	TRBV12-5	CASGSSGRARGTQYF	TGTGCTAGTGGTTCTAGCGGGAGGGCCCGGGGGACCCAGTACTTC
TRBJ2-3	TRBD2	NA	TRBV2	CASSGLAGPGDTQYF	TGTGCCAGCAGCGGACTAGCGGGGCCTGGGGATACGCAGTATTTT
TRBJ2-7	TRBD2	NA	TRBV7-9	CASSPPWGGLAGEQYF	TGTGCCAGCAGCCCCCCCTGGGGGGGACTAGCCGGCGAGCAGTACTTC
TRBJ2-1	TRBD2	once	TRBV6-4	CASSQDAGGRYNEQFF	TGTGCCAGCAGCCAGGACGCGGGAGGCCGCTACAATGAGCAGTTCTTC
TRBJ2-7	TRBD2	NA	TRBV5-6	CASSLVGGSYEQYF	TGTGCCAGCAGCTTGGTTGGCGGGAGCTACGAGCAGTACTTC
TRBJ2-7	NA	NA	TRBV11-3	CASSLAGAGYEQYF	TGTGCCAGCAGCTTAGCGGGAGCTGGGTACGAGCAGTACTTC
TRBJ2-1	NA	NA	TRBV6-1	CASTSGLTGGEQFF	TGTGCCAGCACTTCTGGTCTGACGGGTGGGGAGCAGTTCTTC
TRBJ2-7	TRBD1	NA	TRBV5-1	CASSPPGQGGHEQYF	TGCGCCAGCAGTCCCCCCGGACAGGGGGGCCACGAGCAGTACTTC
TRBJ1-3	NA	NA	TRBV5-1	CASSLAGDPGNTIYF	TGCGCCAGCAGCTTGGCGGGGGACCCTGGAAACACCATATATTTT
TRBJ2-5	TRBD1	NA	TRBV28	CASSPSGGRETQYF	TGTGCCAGCAGCCCCTCAGGGGGTCGAGAGACCCAGTACTTC
TRBJ2-7	TRBD2	NA	TRBV19	CASSPSGRIAGYEQYF	TGTGCCAGTAGTCCCAGCGGGAGAATCGCGGGCTACGAGCAGTACTTC
TRBJ2-7	TRBD2	NA	TRBV29-1	CSVGGLAGSMNSYEQYF	TGCAGCGTTGGGGGACTAGCGGGCTCCATGAACTCCTACGAGCAGTACTTC
TRBJ1-5	NA	NA	TRBV15	CATSREPVNQPQHF	TGTGCCACCAGCAGAGAGCCGGTAAATCAGCCCCAGCATTTT
TRBJ2-5	NA	few	TRBV5-4	CASSLPGGTSKVMPQYF	TGTGCCAGCAGCTTACCAGGAGGGACGAGCAAAGTGATGCCCCAGTACTTC
TRBJ1-4	NA	few	TRBV9	CASSLLQGGNEKLFF	TGTGCCAGCAGCCTTCTACAGGGCGGTAATGAAAAACTGTTTTTT
TRBJ2-3	NA	NA	TRBV7-3	CASSSSTDTQYF	TGTGCCAGCAGCTCAAGCACAGATACGCAGTATTTT
TRBJ1-5	NA	few	TRBV6-6	CASSLEGVSNQPQHF	TGTGCCAGCAGTTTGGAGGGCGTGAGCAATCAGCCCCAGCATTTT
TRBJ2-3	TRBD2	few	TRBV28	CASSLGLAGGSDTQYF	TGTGCCAGCAGTTTGGGACTAGCGGGAGGATCAGATACGCAGTATTTT
TRBJ1-3	TRBD1	NA	TRBV9	CASSSGQANSGNTIYF	TGTGCCAGCAGTTCGGGACAGGCGAACTCTGGAAACACCATATATTTT
TRBJ2-7	NA	few	TRBV6-1	CASSELATGRTYEQYF	TGTGCCAGCAGTGAACTGGCAACAGGTCGCACCTACGAGCAGTACTTC
TRBJ2-7	NA	few	TRBV5-1	CASSRGGSGDEQYF	TGCGCCAGCAGCCGAGGGGGTTCCGGCGACGAGCAGTACTTC
TRBJ2-3	TRBD2	NA	TRBV10-3	CAISGGLAETDTQYF	TGTGCCATCAGTGGGGGACTAGCGGAGACAGATACGCAGTATTTT
TRBJ2-1	NA	NA	TRBV7-6	CASSLAGINEQFF	TGTGCCAGCAGCTTAGCCGGGATCAATGAGCAGTTCTTC
TRBJ2-6	NA	NA	TRBV19	CASSTTGSGANVLTF	TGTGCCAGTAGTACAACAGGTTCTGGGGCCAACGTCCTGACTTTC
TRBJ1-1	NA	NA	TRBV5-1	CASSSGTPNTEAFF	TGCGCCAGCAGCTCCGGGACACCCAACACTGAAGCTTTCTTT
TRBJ2-3	NA	few	TRBV9	CASSVELATDTQYF	TGTGCCAGCAGCGTAGAACTAGCTACTGATACGCAGTATTTT
TRBJ2-1	NA	few	TRBV6-1	CASSAWGGNEQFF	TGTGCCAGCAGTGCTTGGGGCGGCAATGAGCAGTTCTTC
TRBJ2-1	TRBD1	few	TRBV7-9	CASSRPGQGYNEQFF	TGTGCCAGCAGCCGCCCGGGACAGGGCTACAATGAGCAGTTCTTC
TRBJ1-2	NA	NA	TRBV5-1	CASSLDQSYDGYTF	TGCGCCAGCAGCTTGGATCAGTCGTATGATGGCTACACCTTC
TRBJ2-7	TRBD2	once	TRBV27	CASSSPAGGPYEQYF	TGTGCCAGCAGTTCCCCAGCGGGAGGGCCCTACGAGCAGTACTTC
TRBJ2-7	NA	few	TRBV15	CATSRGALEGYEQYF	TGTGCCACCAGCAGAGGCGCCCTGGAGGGATACGAGCAGTACTTC
TRBJ1-5	NA	NA	TRBV5-1	CASSPYSGNQPQHF	TGCGCCAGCAGCCCCTACAGTGGCAATCAGCCCCAGCATTTT
TRBJ2-2	TRBD2	NA	TRBV6-5	CASTGLGGNTGELFF	TGTGCCAGCACCGGACTAGGAGGGAACACCGGGGAGCTGTTTTTT
TRBJ2-3	NA	few	TRBV29-1	CSVPLTGITDTQYF	TGCAGCGTTCCCCTTACAGGGATCACAGATACGCAGTATTTT
TRBJ2-4	NA	NA	TRBV11-2	CASSLVAGAKNIQYF	TGTGCCAGCAGCTTAGTTGCCGGAGCCAAAAACATTCAGTACTTC
TRBJ2-5	NA	NA	TRBV2	CASSEGLAEETQYF	TGTGCCAGCAGTGAAGGGCTGGCAGAAGAGACCCAGTACTTC
TRBJ2-7	NA	NA	TRBV28	CASSLPTGRAHEQYF	TGTGCCAGCAGTCTCCCTACTGGCAGGGCCCACGAGCAGTACTTC
TRBJ2-3	TRBD1	NA	TRBV6-1	CASSHGQGVEDTQYF	TGTGCCAGCAGTCACGGACAGGGGGTTGAAGATACGCAGTATTTT
TRBJ1-6	NA	NA	TRBV6-1	CASSEGSTNSPLHF	TGTGCCAGCAGTGAAGGGAGTACGAATTCACCCCTCCACTTT
TRBJ2-2	TRBD1	NA	TRBV27	CASSLQGAGRTGELFF	TGTGCCAGCAGTTTACAGGGGGCAGGTCGTACCGGGGAGCTGTTTTTT
TRBJ1-1	NA	NA	TRBV5-6	CASSLGAGLMNTEAFF	TGTGCCAGCAGCTTAGGGGCAGGGTTAATGAACACTGAAGCTTTCTTT
TRBJ1-2	TRBD1	NA	TRBV6-5	CASRGTGYGYTF	TGTGCCAGCAGGGGGACAGGGTACGGCTACACCTTC
TRBJ2-1	NA	NA	TRBV6-1	CASSEGQGNEQFF	TGTGCCAGCAGTGAGGGGCAGGGGAATGAGCAGTTCTTC
TRBJ2-7	NA	NA	TRBV5-5	CASSSEPVEQYF	TGTGCCAGCAGCTCCGAGCCGGTCGAGCAGTACTTC
TRBJ1-5	NA	few	TRBV2	CASSESRPNQPQHF	TGTGCCAGCAGTGAATCCAGGCCGAATCAGCCCCAGCATTTT
TRBJ2-7	TRBD2	NA	TRBV6-1	CASGTSGAIYEQYF	TGTGCCAGCGGGACTAGCGGGGCAATTTACGAGCAGTACTTC
TRBJ2-2	TRBD2	NA	TRBV5-1	CASKITSGPTGELFF	TGCGCCAGCAAAATTACTAGCGGCCCCACCGGGGAGCTGTTTTTT
TRBJ2-5	NA	NA	TRBV9	CASSVDRAAETQYF	TGTGCCAGCAGCGTAGACAGGGCCGCGGAGACCCAGTACTTC
TRBJ2-7	TRBD1	NA	TRBV9	CASSPRDRVYEQYF	TGTGCCAGCAGCCCCCGGGACAGAGTCTACGAGCAGTACTTC
TRBJ1-2	NA	NA	TRBV19	CASSYDRIGYTF	TGTGCCAGTAGCTACGACAGGATCGGCTACACCTTC
TRBJ2-7	TRBD2	NA	TRBV6-5	CASRPGEGGGEQYF	TGTGCCAGCCGCCCGGGGGAGGGCGGGGGCGAGCAGTACTTC
TRBJ2-7	NA	NA	TRBV27	CASSLAPSGRLYEQYF	TGTGCCAGCAGTTTAGCCCCTAGTGGGAGGTTGTACGAGCAGTACTTC
TRBJ2-1	TRBD2	NA	TRBV9	CASSGGDYPEFF	TGTGCCAGCAGCGGGGGGGACTATCCAGAGTTCTTC
TRBJ2-7	TRBD2	NA	TRBV11-2	CASSLGTSGIRYEQYF	TGTGCCAGCAGCCTTGGGACTAGCGGGATTAGATACGAGCAGTACTTC
TRBJ2-7	TRBD2	NA	TRBV5-1	CASSSPGTSGSYEQYF	TGCGCCAGCAGCTCTCCCGGGACTAGCGGTTCCTACGAGCAGTACTTC
TRBJ2-7	NA	few	TRBV7-9	CASSLGRSTYF	TGTGCCAGCAGCTTAGGCAGGTCGACGTACTTC